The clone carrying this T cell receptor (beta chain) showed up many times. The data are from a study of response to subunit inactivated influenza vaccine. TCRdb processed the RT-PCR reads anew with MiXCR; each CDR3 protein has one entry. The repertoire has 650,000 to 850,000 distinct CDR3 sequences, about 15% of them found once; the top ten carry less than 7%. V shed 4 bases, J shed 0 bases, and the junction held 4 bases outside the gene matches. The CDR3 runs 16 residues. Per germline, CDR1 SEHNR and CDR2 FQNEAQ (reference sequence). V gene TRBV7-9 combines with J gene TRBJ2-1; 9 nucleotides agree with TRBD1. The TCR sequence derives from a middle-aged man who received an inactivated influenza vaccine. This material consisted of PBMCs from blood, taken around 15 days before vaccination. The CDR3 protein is CASSSRDRVSYNEQFF. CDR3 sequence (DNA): TGTGCCAGCAGCTCCCGGGACAGGGTCTCCTACAATGAGCAGTTCTTC.